This TCR beta chain is from a study of cytomegalovirus exposure and HLA in healthy donors. Amplification used 60 Vbeta primers and 13 Jbeta primers. Source study methods: Unique TCR beta chains numbered around 80 million in a later analysis, with around 10 million shared. This table comes from immunoSEQ multiplex PCR, and its TCRdb copy is limited to in-frame clones, with some not included. V and J calls and clone size are as listed in that table; D and trimming were resolved from the DNA. Of 100,000 to 150,000 clones in the sample, 70% to 85% were seen once. The CDR3 is 16 residues long. The V and J ends lost 3 bases and 4 bases respectively, with 16 bases between them. The germline CDR1 and CDR2 sequences are SNHLY and FYNNEI. General study findings and limits: Some V segments, TRBV6-2 and TRBV6-3 among them, were indistinguishable and were therefore excluded.

This clone has a single count. The antigen is undetermined. Sequencing was performed on PBMCs. The J gene is TRBJ2-1, the V gene TRBV2; D gene ambiguous. This clonotype was obtained from a man aged 40-49 years in good health and CMV-seropositive. The CDR3 loop is CASSEQTLGSYNEQFF. In nucleotides, the CDR3 is TGTGCCAGCAGTGAGCAGACACTTGGATCTTACAATGAGCAGTTCTTC.